The 26 T cell receptor beta chains below come from one sample, sequenced in a study of T-cell reconstitution after alpha-beta-depleted transplantation in children. Preparation of the TCRbeta library was carried out with unique molecular identifiers. TCRdb processed the PCR reads anew with MiXCR; each CDR3 protein has one entry. Of around 700,000 distinct CDR3 sequences in the sample, about an eighth were seen once. Sequenced material: PBMCs, taken before TCRalphabeta/CD19-depleted stem cell transplant. These receptors originate from a girl aged 2 to 10 with congenital amegakaryocytic thrombocytopenia, due to receive a stem cell transplant.

The chain combines TRBV7-9 with TRBJ2-1, with D possibly being TRBD2 (5 bases). Trimming took off 1 base at V and 2 bases at J, with 12 bases between the two ends. The CDR3 is 16 amino acids. Germline CDR1 reads SEHNR; CDR2 reads FQNEAQ (reference sequence). The CDR3 reads CASSLGGVRAYNEQFF. The CDR3 bases are TGTGCCAGCAGCTTAGGTGGAGTGCGGGCCTACAATGAGCAGTTCTTC. The whole variable domain, remainder taken from reference TRBV7-9 and TRBJ2-1, is DTGVSQNPRHKITKRGQNVTFRCDPISEHNRLYWYRQTLGQGPEFLTYFQNEAQLEKSRLLSDRFSAERPKGSFSTLEIQRTEQGDSAMYLCASSLGGVRAYNEQFFGPGTRLTVL.

Many counts were recorded for this clonotype. The J gene is TRBJ2-7, the V gene TRBV29-1; 7 nucleotides agree with TRBD1. Germline V gene sequence: CDR1 SQVTM, CDR2 ANQGSEA. The CDR3 has 13 residues. Unmatched junction bases numbered 5, after V lost 4 bases and J lost 2 bases. The CDR3 nucleotides read TGCAGCGTTGTAGGGGACAGCCCCTACGAGCAGTACTTC. This sequence encodes CSVVGDSPYEQYF.

This clonotype has at least ten counts. The chain carries TRBV20-1 and TRBJ2-3, with D possibly TRBD2 on 5 matching bases. Germline V gene sequence: CDR1 DFQATT, CDR2 SNEGSKA (reference sequence). Deletions cut 3 bases from V and 6 bases from J, with 19 bases between. The CDR3 sequence is 15 residues long. The CDR3 nucleotides are TGCAGTGCTAGTTTAGTAGCCGTTGTAGCGGATACGCAGTATTTT. Its translation: CSASLVAVVADTQYF.

There are many counts of this clonotype. The chain is built from TRBV20-1 and TRBJ2-1; TRBD1 agrees at 8 bases. V lost 5 bases and J lost 8; bases outside the gene matches: 17. CDR3 length equals 16 residues. Germline loops: CDR1 DFQATT, CDR2 SNEGSKA (reference sequence). CDR3 amino acids: CSAGFAAGGSGDEQFF. In DNA, the CDR3 is TGCAGTGCTGGGTTCGCCGCAGGGGGCTCAGGTGATGAGCAGTTCTTC.

This clonotype came up a few times. The rearrangement uses TRBV10-3 and TRBJ2-5; D is unresolved. The CDR3 has 14 amino acids. Per the germline V gene, CDR1 is ENHRY and CDR2 is SYGVKD. V was clipped by 0 bases and J by 4 bases, with 9 bases between them. The DNA for the CDR3 is TGTGCCATCAGTGAGTCGTCAGTAAGAGAGACCCAGTACTTC. As protein: CAISESSVRETQYF.

The gene calls are TRBV5-1 and TRBJ1-2, with D possibly TRBD1 on 5 matching bases. Per the germline V gene, CDR1 is SGHRS and CDR2 is YFSETQ. Trimming cost V 1 base and J 11 bases, with 12 bases left between them. The CDR3 contains 12 residues. This chain's CDR3 is CASSLTGEGYTF. The CDR3 DNA is TGCGCCAGCAGCTTGACAGGAGAAGGTTACACCTTC.

This clonotype has more than one count but fewer than ten. The chain recombines TRBV11-2 with TRBJ2-1; 11 nucleotides agree with TRBD2. CDR1 and CDR2 from the germline V gene are SGHAT and FQNNGV. This CDR3 has 18 residues. J lost 2 bases, V lost 5 bases, and 11 bases had no gene match. CDR3 nucleotide sequence: TGTGCCAGCAGCATCGGACTAGCGGGCAGAGTACCCTACAATGAGCAGTTCTTC. The encoded protein is CASSIGLAGRVPYNEQFF. Complete variable domain (other parts from reference TRBV11-2 and TRBJ2-1): EAGVAQSPRYKIIEKRQSVAFWCNPISGHATLYWYQQILGQGPKLLIQFQNNGVVDDSQLPKDRFSAERLKGVDSTLKIQPAKLEDSAVYLCASSIGLAGRVPYNEQFFGPGTRLTVL.

This clonotype came up a few times. The chain carries TRBV16 and TRBJ2-7; D unresolved. CDR1 is KGHSY, CDR2 FQNENV, per germline. The CDR3 contains 15 residues. V was clipped by 6 bases and J by 2 bases, with 17 bases between them. The DNA of the CDR3 is TGTGCCAGCAGTAAACCTATTGCACCCACCTACGAGCAGTACTTC. Amino acid sequence: CASSKPIAPTYEQYF.

This clonotype was recorded at least ten times. The chain employs TRBV5-1 and TRBJ2-3, with TRBD1 as a possible D gene (7 bases). CDR3 size: 14 residues. Germline V lookup: CDR1 SGHRS, CDR2 YFSETQ. V gave up 4 bases and J gave up 2 bases, with 11 bases separating them. Here the CDR3 reads CASSGGGDTDTQYF. The CDR3 coding sequence is TGCGCCAGCAGCGGAGGGGGCGACACAGATACGCAGTATTTT.

The sample holds many counts of this clonotype. This chain uses TRBV28 with TRBJ2-1; 12 bases line up with TRBD1. Germline V gene lookup returns CDR1 MDHEN and CDR2 SYDVKM. With 2 bases clipped from V and 2 bases from J, the junction kept 16 bases outside the gene matches. There are 21 residues in the CDR3. The CDR3 sequence is CASSLPTIPGTGGGPYNEQFF. The CDR3, as DNA: TGTGCCAGCAGTTTACCCACTATTCCCGGGACAGGGGGCGGTCCCTACAATGAGCAGTTCTTC.

This clonotype has ten or more counts. J is TRBJ2-1 and V is TRBV10-3, with TRBD2 matching over 11 bases. Germline V gene data show CDR1 as ENHRY and CDR2 as SYGVKD. The CDR3 consists of 18 residues. The junction had 4 bases not matched to a gene; V was cut back by 0 bases and J by 0 bases. The chain's CDR3 is CAISESLAGVNSYNEQFF. In DNA, the CDR3 is TGTGCCATCAGTGAGTCACTAGCGGGAGTAAACTCCTACAATGAGCAGTTCTTC.

The chain is built from TRBV5-6 and TRBJ2-7; 9 bases agree with TRBD2. Germline V gene sequence: CDR1 SGHDT, CDR2 YYEEEE. V shed 1 base, J shed 2 bases, and the junction held 4 bases outside the gene matches. The CDR3 runs to 15 residues. CDR3 loop: CASSLRPSGTYEQYF. CDR3 coding DNA: TGTGCCAGCAGCTTGAGGCCTAGCGGGACCTACGAGCAGTACTTC.

This clonotype was counted at least ten times. V usage is TRBV12-3 or TRBV12-4 and J usage is TRBJ2-5, with TRBD2 as a possible D gene (5 bases). The CDR3 loop spans 14 amino acids. Trimming stripped 3 bases from V and 7 bases from J, with 15 bases between. CDR3 coding DNA: TGTGCCAGCAGTTTCGGTGCCTCTCGGGGGACCCAGTACTTC. Translation: CASSFGASRGTQYF.

This clonotype was seen ten or more times. The rearrangement links TRBV10-3 to TRBJ2-3; D remains ambiguous. Germline CDR1 is ENHRY and CDR2 is SYGVKD. Trimming took 6 bases from V and 4 from J, leaving 11 bases between them. The CDR3 is 13 amino acids. The CDR3: CAISELTSDTQYF. The DNA for the CDR3 is TGTGCCATCAGCGAGCTTACTTCAGATACGCAGTATTTT.

This clonotype appeared a few times. This chain links TRBV11-2 with TRBJ2-2; 10 nucleotides line up with TRBD2. Germline V CDR1 and CDR2: SGHAT, FQNNGV. The CDR3 runs to 17 residues. Trimming took 2 bases from V and 5 from J; bases not matched to a gene: 8. CDR3 loop: CASSLSPSGSYTGELFF. CDR3 nucleotides: TGTGCCAGCAGCTTATCCCCTAGCGGGAGTTATACCGGGGAGCTGTTTTTT. The complete variable domain, with remaining parts taken from reference TRBV11-2 and TRBJ2-2, reads EAGVAQSPRYKIIEKRQSVAFWCNPISGHATLYWYQQILGQGPKLLIQFQNNGVVDDSQLPKDRFSAERLKGVDSTLKIQPAKLEDSAVYLCASSLSPSGSYTGELFFGEGSRLTVL.

This clonotype has a count of ten or more. This chain links TRBV12-3 or TRBV12-4 with TRBJ1-2, with 8 bases aligning to TRBD1. This CDR3 has 16 amino acids. Unmatched junction bases numbered 14, after V lost 8 bases and J lost 3 bases. The CDR3 sequence is CASSSGAGGVDYGYTF. Written as DNA, the CDR3 is TGTGCCAGCTCCTCAGGGGCAGGGGGCGTTGACTATGGCTACACCTTC.

Comment on this clonotype: This could be a read error, since a much larger clone is one nucleotide away. The chain has TRBV6-5 and TRBJ2-7; unclear D gene. Germline assignment: CDR1 MNHEY and CDR2 SVGAGI. Trimming removed 2 bases at V and 7 bases at J, with 15 bases between. This CDR3 contains 14 residues. DNA of the CDR3: TGTGCCAGCAGTTACGGTTCGCAGACCGGGGAGCAGTACTTC. Translated, it gives CASSYGSQTGEQYF.

In this sample, this clonotype turned up a few times. This chain links TRBV5-1 with TRBJ2-7, with D maybe TRBD2 (6 bases). The CDR3 sequence is 14 residues long. Trimming removed 1 base at V and 6 bases at J, with 14 bases between. CDR1 and CDR2 (germline): SGHRS, YFSETQ. CDR3 in DNA: TGCGCCAGCAGCTTGCATCCGACGGGAGCCGAGCAGTACTTC. Translated: CASSLHPTGAEQYF.

CDR3: CASSSGQGARQPQHF. CDR3 nucleotide sequence: TGTGCCAGTAGCTCCGGACAGGGGGCACGTCAGCCCCAGCATTTT. The chain links TRBV19 to TRBJ1-5; 11 nucleotides match TRBD1. Germline V gene data show CDR1 as LNHDA and CDR2 as SQIVND (reference sequence). V dropped 6 bases and J dropped 6; count of bases not matched to a gene: 7. The CDR3 has 15 residues.

There are a few counts of this clonotype. The chain employs TRBV7-8 and TRBJ2-1; 7 bases fit TRBD2. Trimming at V came to 4 bases and at J to 9 bases, leaving 18 bases not matched to a gene. The CDR3 length is 17 residues. Germline-derived CDR1 and CDR2 are SGHVS and FQNEAQ. CDR3 DNA: TGTGCCAGCAGCTCCCTTAGGTACGGGAGGTCATTAGGTGAGCAGTTCTTC. Amino acid sequence: CASSSLRYGRSLGEQFF.

This clonotype was seen a few times. The genes are TRBV10-3 and TRBJ2-7; D is ambiguous. This CDR3 has 14 residues. The V end was cut by 6 bases, the J end by 3 bases, with 15 bases between. Germline V lookup: CDR1 ENHRY, CDR2 SYGVKD. The CDR3 DNA reads TGTGCCATCAGGGACCCGATAAGGGACTACGAGCAGTACTTC. It codes for CAIRDPIRDYEQYF.

The J gene is TRBJ2-7, the V gene TRBV6-2 or TRBV6-3; 13 bases are a match to TRBD2. V was clipped by 8 bases and J by 0 bases; unmatched bases: 10. The CDR3 is 17 amino acids. Germline V gene data show CDR1 as MNHEY and CDR2 as SVGEGT. The CDR3 region has the DNA TGTGCCAGCCTCGGACTAGCGGGAGTCCCCAGCTCCTACGAGCAGTACTTC. Its protein product is CASLGLAGVPSSYEQYF.

At least ten counts were recorded for this clonotype. The V and J genes are TRBV20-1 and TRBJ2-3; 8 bases are shared with TRBD2. V trimming: 1 base; J trimming: 1 base; junction bases outside the gene matches: 4. Per the germline V gene, CDR1 is DFQATT and CDR2 is SNEGSKA (reference sequence). The CDR3 is 15 residues long. CDR3 in DNA: TGCAGTGCTAGAGCCGGGGGGGAGGGCACAGATACGCAGTATTTT. It specifies CSARAGGEGTDTQYF.

This chain joins TRBV20-1 and TRBJ1-2, with D uncertain. This CDR3 contains 13 residues. CDR1 is DFQATT and CDR2 is SNEGSKA in the germline V gene (reference sequence). The germline V and J ends were trimmed by 0 bases and 0 bases, with 5 bases remaining between them. The CDR3 loop reads CSAREDTNYGYTF. The DNA for the CDR3 is TGCAGTGCTAGAGAAGACACTAACTATGGCTACACCTTC.

V usage is TRBV3-1 and J usage is TRBJ2-1, with 9 bases identical to TRBD2. CDR1 and CDR2 (germline): LGHDT, YNNKEL (reference sequence). J was trimmed by 2 bases and V by 10 bases; bases with no gene match: 15. This CDR3 has 17 residues. The CDR3 spells CATCQEGGRAPYNEQFF. The CDR3 DNA sequence: TGTGCCACCTGCCAAGAGGGCGGGAGGGCCCCCTACAATGAGCAGTTCTTC.

This clonotype was found many times. The genes are TRBV20-1 and TRBJ2-3; 13 bases map to TRBD2. The CDR3 loop spans 15 amino acids. Germline V CDR1 and CDR2: DFQATT, SNEGSKA (reference sequence). The V gene end was trimmed by 3 bases and the J gene end by 4 bases; junction bases not matched to a gene: 4. The CDR3 reads CSASRLAGGSDTQYF. As DNA, the CDR3 is TGCAGTGCTAGCAGACTAGCGGGGGGTTCAGATACGCAGTATTTT.